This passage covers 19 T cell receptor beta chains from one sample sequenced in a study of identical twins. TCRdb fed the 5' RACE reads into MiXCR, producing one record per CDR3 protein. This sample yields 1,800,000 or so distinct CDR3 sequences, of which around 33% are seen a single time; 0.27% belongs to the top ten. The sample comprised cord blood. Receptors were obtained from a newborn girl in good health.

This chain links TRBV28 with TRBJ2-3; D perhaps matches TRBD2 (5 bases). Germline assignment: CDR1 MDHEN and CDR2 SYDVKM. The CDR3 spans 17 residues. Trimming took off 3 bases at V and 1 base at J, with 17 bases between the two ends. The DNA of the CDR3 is TGTGCCAGCAGTTTGGTCCGGGGATTTGGGCGCACAGATACGCAGTATTTT. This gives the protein CASSLVRGFGRTDTQYF.

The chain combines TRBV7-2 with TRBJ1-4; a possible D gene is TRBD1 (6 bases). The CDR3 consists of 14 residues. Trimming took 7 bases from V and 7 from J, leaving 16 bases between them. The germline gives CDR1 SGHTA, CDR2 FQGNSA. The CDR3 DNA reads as TGTGCCAGCAACAAACCCGGGACACTTGAAAAACTGTTTTTT. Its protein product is CASNKPGTLEKLFF.

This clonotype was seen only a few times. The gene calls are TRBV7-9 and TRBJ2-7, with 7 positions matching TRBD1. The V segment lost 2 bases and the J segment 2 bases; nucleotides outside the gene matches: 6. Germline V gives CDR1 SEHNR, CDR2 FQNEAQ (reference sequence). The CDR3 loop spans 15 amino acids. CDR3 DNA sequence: TGTGCCAGCAGCTTAATCCGGGACAGTACCTACGAGCAGTACTTC. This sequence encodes CASSLIRDSTYEQYF.

The chain's CDR3 is CASSQDRASSYYGYTF. CDR3 nucleotide sequence: TGCGCCAGCAGCCAAGATCGCGCTTCCTCATACTATGGCTACACCTTC. The rearrangement uses TRBV4-1 and TRBJ1-2; D call uncertain. CDR3 length: 16 residues. Germline values: CDR1 MGHRA, CDR2 YSYEKL. Trimming shortened V by 0 bases and J by 3 bases, and 14 bases separated the two germline ends.

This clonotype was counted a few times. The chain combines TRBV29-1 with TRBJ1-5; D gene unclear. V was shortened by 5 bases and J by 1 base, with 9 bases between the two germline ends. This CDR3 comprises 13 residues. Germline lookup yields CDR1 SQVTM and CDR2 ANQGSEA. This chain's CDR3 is CSVRVGSNQPQHF. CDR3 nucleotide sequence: TGCAGCGTTCGCGTCGGCAGCAATCAGCCCCAGCATTTT.

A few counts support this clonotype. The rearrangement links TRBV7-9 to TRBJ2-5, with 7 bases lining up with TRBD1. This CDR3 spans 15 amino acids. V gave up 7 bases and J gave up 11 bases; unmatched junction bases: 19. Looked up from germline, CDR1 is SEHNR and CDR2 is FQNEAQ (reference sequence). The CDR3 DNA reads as TGTGCCAGCACCCGACAGGGCGACACCTACAATGAGCAGTACTTC. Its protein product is CASTRQGDTYNEQYF.

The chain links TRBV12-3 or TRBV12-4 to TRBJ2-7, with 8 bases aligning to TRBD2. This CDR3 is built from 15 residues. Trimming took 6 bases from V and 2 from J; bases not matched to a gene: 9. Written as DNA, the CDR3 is TGTGCCAGCAGCGCCACTAGCGGAGCCCCCTACGAGCAGTACTTC. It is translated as CASSATSGAPYEQYF.

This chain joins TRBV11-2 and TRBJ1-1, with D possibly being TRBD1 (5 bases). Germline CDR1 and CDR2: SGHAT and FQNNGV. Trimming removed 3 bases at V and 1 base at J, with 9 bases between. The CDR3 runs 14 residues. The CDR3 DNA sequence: TGTGCCAGCAGCTTTGTCAGGGAGAACACTGAAGCTTTCTTT. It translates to CASSFVRENTEAFF.

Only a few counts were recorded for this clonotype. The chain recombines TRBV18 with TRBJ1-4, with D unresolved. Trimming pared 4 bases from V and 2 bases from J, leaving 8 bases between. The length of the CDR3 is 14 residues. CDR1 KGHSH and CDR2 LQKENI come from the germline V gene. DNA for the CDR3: TGTGCCAGCTCACGCTTGGGGACTAATGAAAAACTGTTTTTT. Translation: CASSRLGTNEKLFF.

The CDR3 protein is CASSQGAGGGNEQFF. CDR3 bases: TGTGCCAGCAGCCAGGGAGCGGGGGGGGGAAATGAGCAGTTCTTC. This chain connects TRBV3-1 to TRBJ2-1; 10 nucleotides line up with TRBD2. The V gene end was trimmed by 3 bases and the J gene end by 7 bases; junction bases not matched to a gene: 6. This CDR3 comprises 15 residues. Germline CDR1 and CDR2: LGHDT and YNNKEL (reference sequence).

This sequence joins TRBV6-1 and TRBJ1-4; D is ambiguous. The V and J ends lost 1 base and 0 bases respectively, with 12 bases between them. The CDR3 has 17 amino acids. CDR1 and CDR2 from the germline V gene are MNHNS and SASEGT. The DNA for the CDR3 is TGTGCCAGCAGTGAAGAGACCCTCCCCGCAACTAATGAAAAACTGTTTTTT. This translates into CASSEETLPATNEKLFF.

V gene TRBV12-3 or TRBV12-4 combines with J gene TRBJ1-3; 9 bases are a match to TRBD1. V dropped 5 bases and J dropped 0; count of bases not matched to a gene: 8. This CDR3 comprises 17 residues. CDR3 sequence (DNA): TGTGCCAGCAGTCCGGGGACAGGGCCCATCTCTGGAAACACCATATATTTT. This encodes CASSPGTGPISGNTIYF.

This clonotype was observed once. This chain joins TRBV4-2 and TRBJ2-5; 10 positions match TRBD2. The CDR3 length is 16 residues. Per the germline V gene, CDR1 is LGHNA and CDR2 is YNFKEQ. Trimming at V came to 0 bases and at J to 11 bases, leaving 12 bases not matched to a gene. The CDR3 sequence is CASSQDGGLAVGEQYF. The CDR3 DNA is TGTGCCAGCAGCCAAGATGGTGGACTAGCGGTGGGTGAGCAGTACTTC.

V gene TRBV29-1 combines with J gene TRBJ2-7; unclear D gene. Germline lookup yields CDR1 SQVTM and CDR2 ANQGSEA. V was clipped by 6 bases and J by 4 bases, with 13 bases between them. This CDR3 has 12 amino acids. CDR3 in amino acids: CSVIGQQYEQYF. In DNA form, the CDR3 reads TGCAGCGTCATCGGCCAGCAATACGAGCAGTACTTC.

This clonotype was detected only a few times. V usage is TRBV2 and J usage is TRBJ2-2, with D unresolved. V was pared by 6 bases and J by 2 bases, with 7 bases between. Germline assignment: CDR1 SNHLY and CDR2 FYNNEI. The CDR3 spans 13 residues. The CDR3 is CASRDKNTGELFF. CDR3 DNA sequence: TGTGCCAGCAGAGACAAAAACACCGGGGAGCTGTTTTTT.

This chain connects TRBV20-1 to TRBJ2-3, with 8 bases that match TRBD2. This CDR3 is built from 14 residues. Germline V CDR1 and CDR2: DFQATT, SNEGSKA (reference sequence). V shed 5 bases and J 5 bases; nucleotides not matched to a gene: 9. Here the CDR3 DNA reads TGCAGTGCTCCGGGGGGACTAGGGCAAGATACGCAGTATTTT. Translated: CSAPGGLGQDTQYF.

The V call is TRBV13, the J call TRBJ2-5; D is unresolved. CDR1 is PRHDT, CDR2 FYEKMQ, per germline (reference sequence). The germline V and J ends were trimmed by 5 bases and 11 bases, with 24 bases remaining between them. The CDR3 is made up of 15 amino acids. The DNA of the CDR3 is TGTGCCAGCAGCCCACGGACGGACCCCTACAATGAGCAGTACTTC. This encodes CASSPRTDPYNEQYF. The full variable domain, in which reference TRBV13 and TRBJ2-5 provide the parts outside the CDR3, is AAGVIQSPRHLIKEKRETATLKCYPIPRHDTVYWYQQGPGQDPQFLISFYEKMQSDKGSIPDRFSAQQFSDYHSELNMSSLELGDSALYFCASSPRTDPYNEQYFGPGTRLLVL.

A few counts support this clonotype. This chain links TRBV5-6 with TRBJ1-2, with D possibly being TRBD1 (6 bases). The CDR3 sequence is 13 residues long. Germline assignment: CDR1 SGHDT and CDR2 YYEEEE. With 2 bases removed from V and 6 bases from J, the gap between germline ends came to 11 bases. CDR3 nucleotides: TGTGCCAGCAGCTTACAGGGAACCGATGGCTACACCTTC. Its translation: CASSLQGTDGYTF. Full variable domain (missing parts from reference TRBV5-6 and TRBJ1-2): DAGVTQSPTHLIKTRGQQVTLRCSPKSGHDTVSWYQQALGQGPQFIFQYYEEEERQRGNFPDRFSGHQFPNYSSELNVNALLLGDSALYLCASSLQGTDGYTFGSGTRLTVV.

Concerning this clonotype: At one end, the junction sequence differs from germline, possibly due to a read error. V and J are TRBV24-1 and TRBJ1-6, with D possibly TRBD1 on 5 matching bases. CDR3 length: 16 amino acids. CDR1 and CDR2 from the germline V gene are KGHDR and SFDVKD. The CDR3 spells CATSDSRKGNNSPPHF. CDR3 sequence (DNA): TGTGCCACCAGTGATTCCCGGAAGGGGAATAATTCACCCCCCCACTTT.